This TCR beta chain was recorded in a study of T cell responses to AZD1222 COVID-19 vaccine. Findings of the study overall: The donor group comprised mostly white British people and more females; the analysis possibly underestimated clonal diversity. An increase in Spike-specific TCR breadth and depth was observed after two AZD1222 doses. Baseline seropositivity occurred in only six AZD1222 recipients.

Sequencing used immunoSEQ multiplex PCR; TCRdb keeps in-frame clones, though not all of them. Of 180,000 or so clones detected, roughly nine tenths appear once; the ten largest clones hold 1.6%. The CDR3 runs 15 residues. Between the trimmed V and J ends, which lost 5 bases and 1 base, there was a span of 15 bases. Germline values: CDR1 LGHDT, CDR2 YNNKEL (reference sequence). Note on this clone: The antigen remains undetermined.

The origin of this receptor is an adult in good health. The sequenced sample was peripheral blood, obtained on day 0 of AZD1222 vaccination. The chain joins TRBV3-1 (or the pseudogene TRBV3-2) to TRBJ2-7; D could derive from TRBD1 or TRBD2 (6 bases each). In DNA, the CDR3 is TGTGCCAGCAGCTACAGGGTCCTAGCGTCCTACGAGCAGTACTTC. This sequence encodes CASSYRVLASYEQYF.